Below are 30 T cell receptor beta chains sequenced from a single sample in a study of blood T cell repertoires in COVID-19. TCRdb's copy holds only in-frame clones and misses some; the assay was immunoSEQ multiplex PCR. The table includes 120,000 or so clones, roughly four fifths detected once. The sample was peripheral blood. The source of these receptors is a man between 60 and 70 years old with acute or convalescent COVID-19.

V is TRBV6-5 and J is TRBJ2-3; possible D gene TRBD2, 7 bases. The V gene lost 6 bases and the J gene lost 2 bases, with 12 bases spanning the gap. Germline V lookup: CDR1 MNHEY, CDR2 SVGAGI. CDR3 length equals 14 residues. CDR3 sequence reads: CASRSRGATDTQYF. In DNA, the CDR3 is TGTGCCAGCAGATCCCGGGGGGCCACAGATACGCAGTATTTT.

The chain uses TRBV7-9 and TRBJ1-4, with 11 nucleotides matching TRBD1. Germline assignment: CDR1 SEHNR and CDR2 FQNEAQ (reference sequence). Losses at the gene ends were 5 bases for V and 3 bases for J; bases not matched to a gene: 5. This CDR3 has 16 residues. In DNA form, the CDR3 reads TGTGCCAGCAGCCTCGGGACAGGGGGTTCTAATGAAAAACTGTTTTTT. Encoded protein: CASSLGTGGSNEKLFF.

V usage is TRBV2 and J usage is TRBJ1-2; tentatively, D is TRBD1 (6 bases). CDR1 is SNHLY, CDR2 FYNNEI, per germline. The CDR3 covers 15 residues. Trimming took off 1 base at V and 1 base at J, with 10 bases between the two ends. CDR3 in DNA: TGTGCCAGCAGTGAAGAGGGACATATTAACTATGGCTACACCTTC. It specifies CASSEEGHINYGYTF.

The chain employs TRBV6-5 and TRBJ1-2, with 8 bases aligning to TRBD1. The germline CDR1 and CDR2 sequences are MNHEY and SVGAGI. The V gene end was trimmed by 0 bases and the J gene end by 6 bases; junction bases not matched to a gene: 6. The CDR3 length is 15 residues. CDR3 sequence (DNA): TGTGCCAGCAGTTACTCGTTCCAGGGGGCAGATGGCTACACCTTC. Residues: CASSYSFQGADGYTF.

In its sample, this clone was seen many times. The chain employs TRBV21-1 and TRBJ2-6; the table names TRBD2, a call not compared with the DNA. TRBV21-1 is flagged as a pseudogene. This CDR3 is 21 amino acids long. The CDR3 region is CASTQINGLADFFSGANVLTF. CDR3 coding DNA: TGTGCCAGCACTCAAATTAATGGACTAGCGGACTTTTTCTCTGGGGCCAACGTCCTGACTTTC.

This chain uses TRBV11-3 with TRBJ2-1, with 8 bases identical to TRBD2. CDR3 length equals 13 residues. V was clipped by 3 bases and J by 6 bases; unmatched bases: 1. CDR1 is SGHNT and CDR2 is YENEEA in the germline V gene. The chain's CDR3 is CASSLGTSNEQFF. CDR3 nucleotide sequence: TGTGCCAGCAGCTTGGGGACTAGCAATGAGCAGTTCTTC. Filled out from reference TRBV11-3 and TRBJ2-1, the complete variable domain reads EAGVVQSPRYKIIEKKQPVAFWCNPISGHNTLYWYLQNLGQGPELLIRYENEEAVDDSQLPKDRFSAERLKGVDSTLKIQPAELGDSAVYLCASSLGTSNEQFFGPGTRLTVL.

This clone was counted between two and nine times. As DNA, the CDR3 is TGTGCCAGCAGTTACCCTAGGACTACCACAGATACGCAGTATTTT. Translating gives CASSYPRTTTDTQYF. The chain links TRBV7-2 to TRBJ2-3; D possibly corresponds to TRBD2 (6 bases). The V end was cut by 6 bases, the J end by 2 bases, with 15 bases between. CDR3 length: 15 amino acids. CDR1 SGHTA and CDR2 FQGNSA come from the germline V gene.

V usage is TRBV27 and J usage is TRBJ1-1; the match to TRBD1 covers 7 bases. The CDR3 is made up of 14 amino acids. Trimming removed 8 bases from V and 7 bases from J; junction bases left unmatched: 13. CDR1 MNHEY and CDR2 SMNVEV come from the germline V gene (reference sequence). CDR3 in amino acids: CASRGAQGTFEAFF. The DNA for the CDR3 is TGTGCCAGCCGAGGGGCACAGGGGACTTTTGAAGCTTTCTTT.

J is TRBJ1-1 and V is TRBV24-1, with unresolved D. Germline V gene sequence: CDR1 KGHDR, CDR2 SFDVKD. The CDR3 totals 12 residues. V gave up 3 bases and J gave up 6 bases, with 7 bases separating them. As DNA, the CDR3 is TGTGCCACCAGTGATAGGAGGGCTGAAGCTTTCTTT. Its translation: CATSDRRAEAFF.

The CDR3 nucleotides read TGTGCCAGCAGTTTATGGCAGGACACCGGGGAGCTGTTTTTT. Amino acids: CASSLWQDTGELFF. The rearrangement links TRBV28 to TRBJ2-2; no firm D call. Germline V gene sequence: CDR1 MDHEN, CDR2 SYDVKM. The CDR3 is 14 residues long. V lost 0 bases and J 3 bases, leaving 5 bases between the germline ends. Full variable domain (missing parts from reference TRBV28 and TRBJ2-2): DVKVTQSSRYLVKRTGEKVFLECVQDMDHENMFWYRQDPGLGLRLIYFSYDVKMKEKGDIPEGYSVSREKKERFSLILESASTNQTSMYLCASSLWQDTGELFFGEGSRLTVL.

The chain recombines TRBV27 with TRBJ2-1; D unresolved. The CDR3 is made up of 16 amino acids. Trimming stripped 0 bases from V and 4 bases from J, with 13 bases between. Germline V CDR1 and CDR2: MNHEY, SMNVEV (reference sequence). The CDR3 DNA reads as TGTGCCAGCAGTTTATCGAGGCTAGTTAGGTACAATGAGCAGTTCTTC. Translating it yields CASSLSRLVRYNEQFF.

The chain uses TRBV9 and TRBJ2-3, with 8 bases that match TRBD2. Trimming cost V 3 bases and J 6 bases; bases outside gene matches: 9. This CDR3 has 15 residues. Looked up from germline, CDR1 is SGDLS and CDR2 is YYNGEE. Here the CDR3 reads CASSAEGLAGDTQYF. The DNA of the CDR3 is TGTGCCAGCAGCGCAGAAGGACTAGCCGGGGATACGCAGTATTTT.

This chain links TRBV5-1 with TRBJ2-6; perhaps TRBD1 as D (5 bases). This CDR3 has 14 residues. Germline values: CDR1 SGHRS, CDR2 YFSETQ. The V end lost 3 bases, the J end lost 4 bases, and 8 bases lay between the germline ends. CDR3 protein: CASSSRVGANVLTF. CDR3 nucleotides: TGCGCCAGCAGCTCCAGGGTAGGGGCCAACGTCCTGACTTTC.

The rearrangement joins TRBV5-6 to TRBJ1-2; D not resolved. Germline CDR1 reads SGHDT; CDR2 reads YYEEEE. V was shortened by 0 bases and J by 6 bases, with 15 bases between the two germline ends. The CDR3 covers 15 residues. CDR3 nucleotides: TGTGCCAGCAGCTTGGCCGTCACAGAACGCGATGGCTACACCTTC. It translates to CASSLAVTERDGYTF.

V and J are TRBV6-5 and TRBJ1-2; no clear D gene. The CDR3 sequence is 13 residues long. CDR1 and CDR2 (germline): MNHEY, SVGAGI. V lost 5 bases, J lost 5 bases, and 12 bases lay in between. The CDR3 region is CASSPLSVYGYTF. The CDR3 DNA sequence: TGTGCCAGCAGTCCCCTTAGTGTGTATGGCTACACCTTC.

This clone was counted between two and nine times. The chain uses TRBV5-1 and TRBJ1-2, with D possibly being TRBD1 (6 bases). Per germline, CDR1 SGHRS and CDR2 YFSETQ. The CDR3 loop spans 13 amino acids. Trimming shortened V by 4 bases and J by 2 bases, and 9 bases separated the two germline ends. CDR3 in DNA: TGCGCCAGCAGCGGGGACACGAACTATGGCTACACCTTC. Translation: CASSGDTNYGYTF.

The chain is built from TRBV5-4 and TRBJ2-7, with D possibly matching TRBD1 (5 bases). CDR1 SGHNT and CDR2 YYREEE come from the germline V gene (reference sequence). The CDR3 runs to 13 residues. V was trimmed by 2 bases and J by 2 bases, leaving 8 bases between them. The CDR3 sequence is CASSLPGTYEQYF. As DNA, the CDR3 is TGTGCCAGCAGCTTACCAGGGACCTACGAGCAGTACTTC.

The rearrangement joins TRBV5-1 to TRBJ1-4; 9 nucleotides agree with TRBD1. The CDR3 is 15 residues long. Germline V gene sequence: CDR1 SGHRS, CDR2 YFSETQ. The V and J ends lost 3 bases and 0 bases, in that order; junction bases with no gene match: 0. The CDR3 is CASSWTGATNEKLFF. In DNA, the CDR3 is TGCGCCAGCAGCTGGACAGGGGCAACTAATGAAAAACTGTTTTTT.

Only a few counts were recorded for this clone. The chain links TRBV5-1 to TRBJ2-7; 10 nucleotides agree with TRBD2. The V gene's germline CDR1 is SGHRS and CDR2 YFSETQ. The CDR3 consists of 12 residues. Germline trimming cut 3 bases from V and 7 bases from J; bases unmatched to any gene: 1. CDR3 coding DNA: TGCGCCAGCAGCTCTAGCGGGGGAGAGCAGTACTTC. It specifies CASSSSGGEQYF. Full variable domain (rest looked up from reference TRBV5-1 and TRBJ2-7): KAGVTQTPRYLIKTRGQQVTLSCSPISGHRSVSWYQQTPGQGLQFLFEYFSETQRNKGNFPGRFSGRQFSNSRSEMNVSTLELGDSALYLCASSSSGGEQYFGPGTRLTVT.

The count of this clone is one. The rearrangement joins TRBV4-1 to TRBJ2-2; D might be TRBD1 (5 bases). In germline, CDR1 is MGHRA, CDR2 YSYEKL. The V end lost 6 bases, the J end lost 6 bases, and 14 bases lay between the germline ends. This CDR3 has 14 residues. The CDR3 region is CASSSSRVPGELFF. The CDR3 bases are TGCGCCAGCAGTTCCTCCAGGGTGCCCGGGGAGCTGTTTTTT.

The genes are TRBV27 and TRBJ2-3, with no clear D. This CDR3 has 15 amino acids. V was cut by 3 bases and J by 3 bases, with 13 bases left in between. Germline CDR1 MNHEY, CDR2 SMNVEV (reference sequence). CDR3 bases: TGTGCCAGCAGTTTCAGGCCTACGTCTACAGATACGCAGTATTTT. It codes for CASSFRPTSTDTQYF.

V is TRBV4-1 and J is TRBJ2-1; 7 nucleotides align to TRBD1. Germline CDR1 MGHRA, CDR2 YSYEKL. V was pared by 2 bases and J by 0 bases, with 13 bases of the junction left unmatched. The CDR3 runs 19 residues. In DNA form, the CDR3 reads TGCGCCAGCAGCCAACGTTGGGACAGTCCAGATAGCTCCTACAATGAGCAGTTCTTC. Protein product: CASSQRWDSPDSSYNEQFF.

This chain connects TRBV29-1 to TRBJ2-5, with D unclear. V lost 7 bases, J lost 5 bases, and 14 bases lay in between. CDR1 is SQVTM and CDR2 is ANQGSEA in the germline V gene. The CDR3 totals 12 residues. Here the CDR3 reads CSADPRRETQYF. CDR3 DNA sequence: TGCAGCGCCGACCCTAGGCGGGAGACCCAGTACTTC. Combining the CDR3 with reference TRBV29-1 and TRBJ2-5 gives the whole variable domain SAVISQKPSRDICQRGTSLTIQCQVDSQVTMMFWYRQQPGQSLTLIATANQGSEATYESGFVIDKFPISRPNLTFSTLTVSNMSPEDSSIYLCSADPRRETQYFGPGTRLLVL.

This clone was detected a few times. The rearrangement links TRBV24-1 to TRBJ2-6, with a weak D call TRBD2 (6 bases). The CDR3 has 19 amino acids. The germline CDR1 and CDR2 sequences are KGHDR and SFDVKD. Trimming stripped 4 bases from V and 4 bases from J, with 22 bases between. The CDR3 nucleotides are TGTGCCACCAGTGACGGCCTTCGGGGGTCGATATCCGGGGCCAACGTCCTGACTTTC. It codes for CATSDGLRGSISGANVLTF.

V gene TRBV18 combines with J gene TRBJ1-2; D remains ambiguous. The CDR3 length is 13 residues. Germline values: CDR1 KGHSH, CDR2 LQKENI. V was clipped by 3 bases and J by 4 bases, with 9 bases between them. The CDR3 here is CASSPAETYGYTF. The DNA for the CDR3 is TGTGCCAGCTCACCGGCAGAAACCTATGGCTACACCTTC.

This chain links TRBV19 with TRBJ1-1; no definite D call. The length of the CDR3 is 14 residues. V gave up 7 bases and J gave up 0 bases, with 12 bases separating them. Germline V CDR1 and CDR2: LNHDA, SQIVND (reference sequence). Written as DNA, the CDR3 is TGTGCCAGTAATCGTGTAGGAGTGAACACTGAAGCTTTCTTT. The encoded protein is CASNRVGVNTEAFF.

This clone was observed a few times. The V gene is TRBV7-9, the J gene TRBJ2-7; D might be TRBD1 (5 bases). V was trimmed by 4 bases and J by 3 bases, leaving 16 bases between them. The CDR3 runs to 15 residues. Germline V gene data show CDR1 as SEHNR and CDR2 as FQNEAQ (reference sequence). The CDR3 DNA follows: TGTGCCAGCAGCTCAGGGCGGCAACAGTTCTACGAGCAGTACTTC. Encoded protein: CASSSGRQQFYEQYF.

V and J are TRBV15 and TRBJ1-5; 7 positions agree with TRBD1. Germline loops: CDR1 LNHNV, CDR2 YYDKDF (reference sequence). The V segment lost 3 bases and the J segment 6 bases; nucleotides outside the gene matches: 11. The CDR3 is 16 residues long. The CDR3 reads CATSRARDRVGQPQHF. CDR3 in DNA: TGTGCCACCAGCAGGGCCCGTGACAGGGTTGGTCAGCCCCAGCATTTT.

This rearrangement joins TRBV2 to TRBJ2-6, with a possible D match to TRBD2 (6 bases). This CDR3 has 17 residues. V was shortened by 5 bases and J by 0 bases, with 14 bases between the two germline ends. The germline V gene has CDR1 SNHLY and CDR2 FYNNEI. In nucleotides, the CDR3 is TGTGCCAGCAGTACTCTAGCGCCCCGCTCTGGGGCCAACGTCCTGACTTTC. It translates to CASSTLAPRSGANVLTF.

The chain links TRBV18 to TRBJ2-2; 9 bases map to TRBD1. The V gene end was trimmed by 4 bases and the J gene end by 5 bases; junction bases not matched to a gene: 2. In germline, CDR1 is KGHSH, CDR2 LQKENI. The CDR3 runs to 14 residues. The CDR3 is CASSRDRETGELFF. CDR3 coding DNA: TGTGCCAGCTCACGGGACAGGGAAACCGGGGAGCTGTTTTTT.